Following are 14 T cell receptor beta chains from one sample sequenced in a study of response to subunit inactivated influenza vaccine listed by TCRdb under 2018. Library preparation was by RT-PCR. TCRdb records Illumina HiSeq 2500 as the sequencer. TCRdb ran its own pipeline on the public reads, namely fastp trimming at Q25 and MiXCR clone calling, and kept in-frame beta chains. Duplicate CDR3 protein sequences are folded into a single record with the most common DNA and genes. The sample table shows 500,000 to 600,000 distinct CDR3 sequences, and 13% to 15% are seen once. 11% of the sample is taken by the ten largest. The source was PBMCs from blood, collected about 13 days after vaccination. The receptors stem from a man aged 45-60 years who received an inactivated influenza vaccine. Donor details come from another sample of the same person, matched by shared clones.

The rearrangement links TRBV5-1 to TRBJ2-5; the D gene is possibly TRBD1 (6 bases). Germline CDR1 and CDR2: SGHRS and YFSETQ. This CDR3 is built from 15 residues. V was cut by 3 bases and J by 2 bases, with 14 bases left in between. The DNA for the CDR3 is TGCGCCAGCAGCTCGAGCTGGACAGAGCAAGAGACCCAGTACTTC. It specifies CASSSSWTEQETQYF.

V gene TRBV7-6 combines with J gene TRBJ2-1; 11 bases agree with TRBD1. From germline, CDR1 is SGHVS and CDR2 FNYEAQ. J lost 3 bases, V lost 1 base, and 2 bases had no gene match. The CDR3 length is 16 residues. CDR3 in DNA: TGTGCCAGCAGCTTAGGGACAGGGGGCCTCTACAATGAGCAGTTCTTC. Translating gives CASSLGTGGLYNEQFF.

The chain recombines TRBV4-2 with TRBJ2-1, with 10 positions matching TRBD1. Germline values: CDR1 LGHNA, CDR2 YNFKEQ. The CDR3 is 18 residues long. Trimming cost V 0 bases and J 8 bases; bases outside gene matches: 13. This chain's CDR3 is CASSQESMRDRGVYEQFF. The DNA of the CDR3 is TGTGCCAGCAGCCAAGAGTCAATGCGGGACAGGGGCGTCTATGAGCAGTTCTTC.

The V and J genes are TRBV15 and TRBJ2-4; D is unresolved. Trimming shortened V by 0 bases and J by 8 bases, and 8 bases separated the two germline ends. CDR3 length: 13 residues. Germline V gene data show CDR1 as LNHNV and CDR2 as YYDKDF (reference sequence). The CDR3 DNA reads TGTGCCACCAGCAGAGATGGCCGGGACATTCAGTACTTC. As protein: CATSRDGRDIQYF.

The table lists this clonotype with many counts. The rearrangement links TRBV3-1 to TRBJ2-5, with D unclear. CDR1 and CDR2 (germline): LGHDT, YNNKEL (reference sequence). This CDR3 is 15 amino acids long. V gave up 0 bases and J gave up 5 bases, with 13 bases separating them. As DNA, the CDR3 is TGTGCCAGCAGCCAAGACAATCCAGGAGTTGAGACCCAGTACTTC. It translates to CASSQDNPGVETQYF.

Details on this clonotype: The germline gene is not matched at one end of the junction; a read error may be the cause. V usage is TRBV7-6 and J usage is TRBJ1-4; TRBD1 aligns across 11 bases. CDR1 is SGHVS and CDR2 is FNYEAQ in the germline V gene. CDR3 length equals 14 residues. The CDR3 spells CASSTGQGGEILFF. As DNA, the CDR3 is TGTGCCAGCAGTACGGGACAGGGGGGTGAAATACTGTTTTTT.

This chain links TRBV27 with TRBJ1-6; TRBD1 is a possible D gene (5 bases). The CDR3 consists of 14 residues. Germline lookup yields CDR1 MNHEY and CDR2 SMNVEV (reference sequence). V gave up 6 bases and J gave up 5 bases, with 11 bases separating them. The CDR3 loop reads CASSHRQNNSPLHF. CDR3 in DNA: TGTGCCAGCAGCCACCGACAGAATAATTCACCCCTCCACTTT.

The sample holds a few counts of this clonotype. The chain links TRBV28 to TRBJ2-7; D possibly corresponds to TRBD2 (6 bases). The germline V and J ends were trimmed by 5 bases and 0 bases, with 20 bases remaining between them. The CDR3 length is 17 residues. Looked up from germline, CDR1 is MDHEN and CDR2 is SYDVKM. The CDR3 DNA is TGTGCCAGCAGTCCGATACTAGCACCAGGGAGCTCCTACGAGCAGTACTTC. It specifies CASSPILAPGSSYEQYF.

This clonotype was detected a few times. V usage is TRBV19 and J usage is TRBJ2-1; D is uncertain. This CDR3 spans 15 amino acids. The germline V gene encodes CDR1 LNHDA and CDR2 SQIVND (reference sequence). Trimming left V 1 base short and J 8 bases short, with 15 bases between. CDR3 amino acids: CASSIGLGSFDEQFF. The CDR3, as DNA: TGTGCCAGTAGTATAGGGCTAGGGTCATTCGATGAGCAGTTCTTC.

The gene calls are TRBV28 and TRBJ2-3, with TRBD2 identical over 10 bases. Trimming at V came to 0 bases and at J to 4 bases, leaving 7 bases not matched to a gene. Germline values: CDR1 MDHEN, CDR2 SYDVKM. The CDR3 runs 17 residues. The CDR3, as DNA: TGTGCCAGCAGTTTATGGGCTAGCGGGAGTAAGCCAGATACGCAGTATTTT. This sequence encodes CASSLWASGSKPDTQYF. Full variable domain (missing parts from reference TRBV28 and TRBJ2-3): DVKVTQSSRYLVKRTGEKVFLECVQDMDHENMFWYRQDPGLGLRLIYFSYDVKMKEKGDIPEGYSVSREKKERFSLILESASTNQTSMYLCASSLWASGSKPDTQYFGPGTRLTVL.

This clonotype was counted only a few times. The V and J genes are TRBV10-3 and TRBJ2-7; TRBD1 matches at 9 bases. This CDR3 spans 13 amino acids. V shed 7 bases and J 3 bases; nucleotides not matched to a gene: 4. The germline gives CDR1 ENHRY, CDR2 SYGVKD. The CDR3 sequence is CAIKGQGFYEQYF. The CDR3 bases are TGTGCCATCAAGGGACAGGGTTTCTACGAGCAGTACTTC.

The J gene is TRBJ1-5, the V gene TRBV6-6; no reliable D call. There are 11 residues in the CDR3. V lost 8 bases, J lost 8 bases, and 10 bases lay in between. Germline CDR1 and CDR2: MNHNY and SVGAGI (reference sequence). CDR3 in amino acids: CASGPREPQHF. CDR3 sequence (DNA): TGTGCCAGCGGGCCACGGGAGCCCCAGCATTTT.

The V and J genes are TRBV5-1 and TRBJ2-3, with TRBD1 as a possible D gene (7 bases). CDR1 is SGHRS and CDR2 is YFSETQ in the germline V gene. V shed 3 bases and J shed 3 bases, with 20 bases lying between them. There are 17 residues in the CDR3. This CDR3 reads CASSWTGTAGRTDTQYF. Here the CDR3 DNA reads TGCGCCAGCAGCTGGACCGGGACAGCGGGCCGGACAGATACGCAGTATTTT. Combining the CDR3 with reference TRBV5-1 and TRBJ2-3 gives the whole variable domain KAGVTQTPRYLIKTRGQQVTLSCSPISGHRSVSWYQQTPGQGLQFLFEYFSETQRNKGNFPGRFSGRQFSNSRSEMNVSTLELGDSALYLCASSWTGTAGRTDTQYFGPGTRLTVL.

The chain joins TRBV28 to TRBJ1-1; D perhaps matches TRBD1 (5 bases). The CDR3 totals 14 residues. V was shortened by 8 bases and J by 2 bases, with 15 bases between the two germline ends. Germline V CDR1 and CDR2: MDHEN, SYDVKM. CDR3 residues: CASRGRGGNTEAFF. The CDR3 region has the DNA TGTGCCAGCCGGGGCCGGGGCGGAAACACTGAAGCTTTCTTT.